This entry lists 23 T cell receptor beta chains sequenced from one sample in a study of blood T cell repertoires in COVID-19. The data were produced by immunoSEQ multiplex PCR, yet TCRdb's version contains in-frame clones alone and is incomplete. This sample has approximately 250,000 clones; 88% occur once, and the top ten carry roughly 1.2%. The sequencing sample was made of PBMCs or T cells enriched from blood (not recorded which). The receptors were gathered from a woman aged 40-49 years with acute COVID-19.

The chain combines TRBV11-3 with TRBJ2-7, with D possibly being TRBD2 (7 bases). The germline V and J ends were trimmed by 2 bases and 6 bases, with 14 bases remaining between them. The CDR3 extends over 14 amino acids. CDR1 and CDR2 (germline): SGHNT, YENEEA. CDR3 sequence reads: CASSLTSGGTEQYV. The CDR3 region has the DNA TGTGCCAGCAGCTTAACGTCGGGGGGCACCGAGCAGTACGTC.

The CDR3 loop is CASGLVAGGPPETQYF. CDR3 nucleotide sequence: TGTGCTAGTGGTTTGGTAGCGGGAGGGCCGCCTGAGACCCAGTACTTC. V and J are TRBV12-5 and TRBJ2-5, with 10 bases identical to TRBD2. The CDR3 contains 16 residues. Germline V gene data show CDR1 as LGHNT and CDR2 as FRNRAP. After removal of 0 bases from V and 5 bases from J, the junction contained 6 bases not matched to a gene.

The chain carries TRBV5-4 and TRBJ2-1; D possibly corresponds to TRBD2 (6 bases). CDR3 size: 15 residues. Trimming stripped 0 bases from V and 1 base from J, with 8 bases between. Germline lookup yields CDR1 SGHNT and CDR2 YYREEE (reference sequence). CDR3 nucleotide sequence: TGTGCCAGCAGCTTGGCCGGGAGTTCCTACAATGAGCAGTTCTTC. Translation: CASSLAGSSYNEQFF.

V is TRBV7-2 and J is TRBJ2-3; 10 positions agree with TRBD2. The CDR3 is 16 residues long. Germline lookup yields CDR1 SGHTA and CDR2 FQGNSA. The V segment lost 6 bases and the J segment 7 bases; nucleotides outside the gene matches: 13. The CDR3: CASRPRLLAGFHTQYF. In DNA form, the CDR3 reads TGTGCCAGCAGGCCTAGATTACTAGCGGGATTTCATACGCAGTATTTT.

Only a few counts were recorded for this clone. The rearrangement links TRBV19 to TRBJ1-2; 11 bases map to TRBD1. Germline V gene sequence: CDR1 LNHDA, CDR2 SQIVND (reference sequence). The CDR3 totals 18 residues. V trimming: 7 bases; J trimming: 4 bases; junction bases outside the gene matches: 17. The CDR3 loop reads CASTEHHSGQGASYGYTF. Written as DNA, the CDR3 is TGTGCCAGTACCGAACACCACTCAGGACAGGGGGCAAGCTATGGCTACACCTTC. The variable domain in full, completed from reference TRBV19 and TRBJ1-2, reads DGGITQSPKYLFRKEGQNVTLSCEQNLNHDAMYWYRQDPGQGLRLIYYSQIVNDFQKGDIAEGYSVSREKKESFPLTVTSAQKNPTAFYLCASTEHHSGQGASYGYTFGSGTRLTVV.

The chain is built from TRBV5-1 and TRBJ1-4, with 8 bases aligning to TRBD1. V lost 3 bases to trimming and J lost 0 bases; unmatched junction nucleotides: 7. This CDR3 comprises 17 residues. Germline V lookup: CDR1 SGHRS, CDR2 YFSETQ. CDR3 sequence (DNA): TGCGCCAGCAGCTCGGGACAGGAGTCTGCAACTAATGAAAAACTGTTTTTT. It is translated as CASSSGQESATNEKLFF.

The chain has TRBV14 and TRBJ2-1; 10 nucleotides line up with TRBD2. Trimming cost V 6 bases and J 8 bases; bases outside gene matches: 4. The CDR3 is 13 amino acids. The germline CDR1 and CDR2 sequences are SGHDN and FVKESK. The DNA for the CDR3 is TGTGCCAGCAGAAAAGCGGGAGGGGATGAGCAGTTCTTC. Its protein product is CASRKAGGDEQFF.

Only one count was recorded for this clone. The J gene is TRBJ1-1, the V gene TRBV5-1; tentative D call: TRBD1 (5 bases). V lost 1 base, J lost 0 bases, and 10 bases lay in between. The CDR3 extends over 15 amino acids. Germline V lookup: CDR1 SGHRS, CDR2 YFSETQ. The CDR3, as DNA: TGCGCCAGCAGCTTGCAGGGAACCCTGAACACTGAAGCTTTCTTT. This codes for CASSLQGTLNTEAFF.

This clone appeared a single time. The chain carries TRBV10-3 and TRBJ2-7; 9 nucleotides align to TRBD2. The germline CDR1 and CDR2 sequences are ENHRY and SYGVKD. There are 13 residues in the CDR3. J was trimmed by 7 bases and V by 2 bases; bases with no gene match: 3. The CDR3 DNA follows: TGTGCCATCAGTGAGGCGGGAGGGAAAGAGCAGTACGTC. Translating it yields CAISEAGGKEQYV.

Here the CDR3 reads CASSVGQEKAFF. In DNA form, the CDR3 reads TGCGCCAGCAGTGTGGGACAGGAAAAAGCTTTCTTT. The chain has TRBV10-1 and TRBJ1-1, with TRBD1 identical over 8 bases. The V gene end was trimmed by 4 bases and the J gene end by 9 bases; junction bases not matched to a gene: 4. From germline, CDR1 is WNHNN and CDR2 SYGVQD (reference sequence). The CDR3 runs to 12 residues.

The J gene is TRBJ1-1, the V gene TRBV9; a weak D match, TRBD1 (6 bases). The CDR3 has 15 amino acids. Trimming stripped 3 bases from V and 2 bases from J, with 14 bases between. Germline CDR1 and CDR2: SGDLS and YYNGEE. The CDR3 coding sequence is TGTGCCAGCAGCGCCACCGGGACACCCAACACTGAAGCTTTCTTT. As protein: CASSATGTPNTEAFF. The variable domain in full, with the rest retrieved from reference TRBV9 and TRBJ1-1, is DSGVTQTPKHLITATGQRVTLRCSPRSGDLSVYWYQQSLDQGLQFLIQYYNGEERAKGNILERFSAQQFPDLHSELNLSSLELGDSALYFCASSATGTPNTEAFFGQGTRLTVV.

V gene TRBV7-9 combines with J gene TRBJ1-4; 8 nucleotides match TRBD1. Unmatched junction bases numbered 5, after V lost 5 bases and J lost 3 bases. There are 15 residues in the CDR3. Germline CDR1 is SEHNR and CDR2 is FQNEAQ (reference sequence). The CDR3 DNA reads as TGTGCCAGCAGCGACCCGGACAGGGCTAATGAAAAACTGTTTTTT. Translated: CASSDPDRANEKLFF.

V gene TRBV5-1 combines with J gene TRBJ2-1, with D maybe TRBD2 (5 bases). Trimming stripped 0 bases from V and 3 bases from J, with 13 bases between. Per the germline V gene, CDR1 is SGHRS and CDR2 is YFSETQ. The CDR3 extends over 16 amino acids. CDR3 loop: CASSLEAAVFYNEQFF. The DNA of the CDR3 is TGCGCCAGCAGCTTGGAGGCAGCGGTCTTCTACAATGAGCAGTTCTTC.

V gene TRBV11-3 combines with J gene TRBJ2-1; 9 bases map to TRBD2. Losses at the gene ends were 1 base for V and 4 bases for J; bases not matched to a gene: 11. The germline V gene has CDR1 SGHNT and CDR2 YENEEA. The CDR3 covers 18 residues. The CDR3 DNA sequence: TGTGCCAGCAGCTTAGTATTGCTAGCGGGAACCCAGTACAATGAGCAGTTCTTC. Its protein is CASSLVLLAGTQYNEQFF.

The chain employs TRBV27 and TRBJ1-5; 11 bases map to TRBD1. Looked up from germline, CDR1 is MNHEY and CDR2 is SMNVEV (reference sequence). The CDR3 sequence is 17 residues long. The junction had 7 bases not matched to a gene; V was cut back by 6 bases and J by 0 bases. CDR3 nucleotides: TGTGCCAGCAGGTTAGGACAGGGGGCCGGTAGCAATCAGCCCCAGCATTTT. Translating gives CASRLGQGAGSNQPQHF.

In its sample, this clone was seen once. This chain joins TRBV7-6 and TRBJ2-1, with TRBD2 matching 7 bases. CDR1 and CDR2 from the germline V gene are SGHVS and FNYEAQ. The CDR3 is 15 residues long. J lost 5 bases, V lost 0 bases, and 4 bases had no gene match. The CDR3 DNA reads as TGTGCCAGCAGCTTAGCGGGACTACTTCACAATGAGCAGTTCTTC. The encoded protein is CASSLAGLLHNEQFF.

CDR3 nucleotides: TGTGCCAGGCAGGGTAGGGCTAACTATGGCTACACCTTC. Translated, it gives CARQGRANYGYTF. The chain has TRBV24-1 and TRBJ1-2; weak D call: TRBD1 (5 bases). The germline V and J ends were trimmed by 11 bases and 0 bases, with 12 bases remaining between them. The CDR3 has 13 amino acids. Germline loops: CDR1 KGHDR, CDR2 SFDVKD.

This chain uses TRBV6-1 with TRBJ2-3; 10 bases are shared with TRBD2. The germline CDR1 and CDR2 sequences are MNHNS and SASEGT. This CDR3 is 14 amino acids long. With 2 bases clipped from V and 4 bases from J, the junction kept 0 bases outside the gene matches. The CDR3 sequence is CASSELAGADTQYF. In DNA, the CDR3 is TGTGCCAGCAGTGAACTAGCGGGAGCAGATACGCAGTATTTT.

This CDR3 reads CASSPRQGSQFF. CDR3 bases: TGTGCCAGCAGCCCAAGACAGGGATCGCAGTTCTTC. This rearrangement joins TRBV7-8 to TRBJ2-1; 7 bases align to TRBD1. V shed 5 bases and J 12 bases; nucleotides not matched to a gene: 7. There are 12 residues in the CDR3. CDR1 and CDR2 (germline): SGHVS, FQNEAQ.

J is TRBJ2-1 and V is TRBV10-2, with 7 bases fitting TRBD2. This CDR3 has 14 residues. J was trimmed by 6 bases and V by 10 bases; bases with no gene match: 12. Germline CDR1 and CDR2: WSHSY and SAAADI. Here the CDR3 reads CATTLAPPSNEQFF. The DNA for the CDR3 is TGCGCCACTACACTAGCGCCACCGAGCAATGAGCAGTTCTTC.

The chain carries TRBV18 and TRBJ2-7; TRBD2 agrees at 8 bases. Germline V gene sequence: CDR1 KGHSH, CDR2 LQKENI. V shed 0 bases, J shed 6 bases, and the junction held 7 bases outside the gene matches. This CDR3 is built from 15 residues. The CDR3 coding sequence is TGTGCCAGCTCACCACCCAGCGGGAGTTCTTCCGAGCAGTACGTC. Translated, it gives CASSPPSGSSSEQYV.

This chain connects TRBV5-6 to TRBJ1-2, with unresolved D. Germline CDR1 is SGHDT and CDR2 is YYEEEE. The CDR3 loop spans 12 amino acids. Trimming stripped 6 bases from V and 1 base from J, with 7 bases between. CDR3 coding DNA: TGTGCCAGCACCCGGGATAACTATGGCTACACCTTC. Amino acids: CASTRDNYGYTF.

The J gene is TRBJ1-2, the V gene TRBV6-4; D may be TRBD1 (6 bases). CDR1 and CDR2 (germline): MRHNA, SNTAGT. This CDR3 is built from 14 residues. V lost 3 bases and J lost 7, with 15 bases in between. The CDR3, as DNA: TGTGCCAGCAGTGAGGGTTGGGGGGGCGCTGGCTACACCTTC. Translation gives CASSEGWGGAGYTF.